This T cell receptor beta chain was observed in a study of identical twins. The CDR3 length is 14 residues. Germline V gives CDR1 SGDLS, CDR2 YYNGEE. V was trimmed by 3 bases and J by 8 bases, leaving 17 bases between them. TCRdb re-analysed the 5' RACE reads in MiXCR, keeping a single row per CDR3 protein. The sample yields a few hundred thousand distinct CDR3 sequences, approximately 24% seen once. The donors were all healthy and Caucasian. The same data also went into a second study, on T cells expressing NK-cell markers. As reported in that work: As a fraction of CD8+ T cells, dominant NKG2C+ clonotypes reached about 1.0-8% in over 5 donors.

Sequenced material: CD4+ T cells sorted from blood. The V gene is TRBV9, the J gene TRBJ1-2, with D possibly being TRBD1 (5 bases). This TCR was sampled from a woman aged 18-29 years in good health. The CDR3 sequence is CASSGGGLQEGYTF. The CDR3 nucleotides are TGTGCCAGCAGCGGTGGAGGCCTACAGGAAGGCTACACCTTC.